The 20 T cell receptor beta chains below come from one sample, sequenced in a study of control samples from healthy donors and cancer patients. Libraries were prepared by immunoSEQ multiplex PCR; TCRdb keeps only in-frame clonotypes and omits some of them. The sample contains some 67,000 clones, roughly 90% of which appear only once. The sequenced sample consisted of PBMCs. These receptors were collected from a man between 60 and 75 years old with lung cancer.

The rearrangement links TRBV5-1 to TRBJ2-3, with D perhaps TRBD1 (6 bases). The CDR3 consists of 15 residues. The V end lost 1 base, the J end lost 1 base, and 10 bases lay between the germline ends. Germline CDR1 reads SGHRS; CDR2 reads YFSETQ. The chain's CDR3 is CASSLSGAGTDTQYF. In DNA, the CDR3 is TGCGCCAGCAGCTTGTCAGGGGCCGGCACAGATACGCAGTATTTT.

The chain links TRBV7-2 to TRBJ1-1; D not resolved. Germline CDR1 and CDR2: SGHTA and FQGNSA. V gave up 6 bases and J gave up 0 bases, with 14 bases separating them. The CDR3 consists of 15 residues. The CDR3 region is CASRPAGYMNTEAFF. In DNA, the CDR3 is TGTGCCAGCAGACCCGCCGGGTACATGAACACTGAAGCTTTCTTT.

This clone was counted once. The chain uses TRBV7-6 and TRBJ2-2; the D is unclear. Trimming cost V 1 base and J 10 bases, with 10 bases left between them. Germline assignment: CDR1 SGHVS and CDR2 FNYEAQ. The CDR3 is made up of 13 amino acids. The CDR3 sequence: CASSLGGQTELFF. The DNA of the CDR3 is TGTGCCAGCAGCTTAGGGGGTCAGACGGAGCTGTTTTTT.

The chain is built from TRBV10-3 and TRBJ1-2; D is ambiguous. From germline, CDR1 is ENHRY and CDR2 SYGVKD. V was clipped by 7 bases and J by 3 bases, with 12 bases between them. The CDR3 length is 13 residues. The CDR3 bases are TGTGCCATCAAGAGTCGGGGAGACTATGGCTACACCTTC. Translated, it gives CAIKSRGDYGYTF.

This chain connects TRBV6-1 to TRBJ2-5; perhaps TRBD1 as D (6 bases). Germline CDR1 reads MNHNS; CDR2 reads SASEGT. The CDR3 sequence is 16 residues long. Trimming took off 4 bases at V and 4 bases at J, with 19 bases between the two ends. CDR3 DNA: TGTGCCAGCAGTGCCCGGGACATCCCTGGGTCAGAGACCCAGTACTTC. This encodes CASSARDIPGSETQYF.

This clone was counted a single time. V usage is TRBV2 and J usage is TRBJ1-4; no clear D. V dropped 8 bases and J dropped 5 bases, with 12 bases sitting between them. Germline V lookup: CDR1 SNHLY, CDR2 FYNNEI. The CDR3 consists of 13 residues. CDR3 coding DNA: TGTGCCAGCTCTCCGGTCCTAAATGAAAAACTGTTTTTT. Translation: CASSPVLNEKLFF.

V and J are TRBV6-5 and TRBJ1-5; D remains ambiguous. Per the germline V gene, CDR1 is MNHEY and CDR2 is SVGAGI. CDR3 length: 15 amino acids. V was clipped by 6 bases and J by 4 bases, with 16 bases between them. This CDR3 reads CASREREAINQPQHF. Written as DNA, the CDR3 is TGTGCCAGCAGGGAGCGAGAGGCTATTAATCAGCCCCAGCATTTT.

This chain connects TRBV20-1 to TRBJ2-5, with D unresolved. CDR1 is DFQATT and CDR2 is SNEGSKA in the germline V gene (reference sequence). Trimming pared 6 bases from V and 7 bases from J, leaving 12 bases between. The CDR3 totals 11 residues. The CDR3 protein is CSALGPRTQYF. The CDR3 region has the DNA TGCAGTGCCTTAGGCCCCCGGACCCAGTACTTC.

The V and J genes are TRBV5-1 and TRBJ1-2; D perhaps matches TRBD1 (6 bases). Germline loops: CDR1 SGHRS, CDR2 YFSETQ. This CDR3 is built from 15 residues. Trimming cost V 0 bases and J 3 bases, with 12 bases left between them. The CDR3 DNA follows: TGCGCCAGCAGCTTGGGGGCGGGGGCCCACTATGGCTACACCTTC. Protein: CASSLGAGAHYGYTF. The full variable domain, completed using reference TRBV5-1 and TRBJ1-2, is KAGVTQTPRYLIKTRGQQVTLSCSPISGHRSVSWYQQTPGQGLQFLFEYFSETQRNKGNFPGRFSGRQFSNSRSEMNVSTLELGDSALYLCASSLGAGAHYGYTFGSGTRLTVV.

This chain joins TRBV14 and TRBJ2-1, with a possible D match to TRBD1 (5 bases). Germline CDR1 and CDR2: SGHDN and FVKESK. The CDR3 sequence is 14 residues long. Trimming took 0 bases from V and 5 from J, leaving 8 bases between them. This chain's CDR3 is CASSQDSRDNEQFF. The CDR3 DNA sequence: TGTGCCAGCAGCCAAGATTCCAGGGACAATGAGCAGTTCTTC.

Only one count was recorded for this clone. The chain joins TRBV27 to TRBJ2-2; 7 bases fit TRBD1. Germline V gene data show CDR1 as MNHEY and CDR2 as SMNVEV (reference sequence). Trimming cost V 6 bases and J 3 bases; bases outside gene matches: 4. This CDR3 has 14 residues. The CDR3 spells CASRRQGDTGELFF. Written as DNA, the CDR3 is TGTGCCAGCAGAAGACAGGGAGACACCGGGGAGCTGTTTTTT.

This clone was found a few times. The V and J genes are TRBV10-3 and TRBJ1-6; perhaps TRBD1 as D (6 bases). The CDR3 spans 16 residues. The V gene lost 0 bases and the J gene lost 7 bases, with 13 bases spanning the gap. The germline gives CDR1 ENHRY, CDR2 SYGVKD. CDR3: CAISESWGRGNSPLHF. DNA for the CDR3: TGTGCCATCAGTGAGTCGTGGGGAAGGGGGAATTCACCCCTCCACTTT.

The chain has TRBV2 and TRBJ2-7; D unclear. The V gene lost 6 bases and the J gene lost 3 bases, with 18 bases spanning the gap. The CDR3 has 15 residues. Germline-derived CDR1 and CDR2 are SNHLY and FYNNEI. The CDR3 protein is CASSPGRAGFYEQYV. As DNA, the CDR3 is TGTGCCAGCAGCCCTGGGCGAGCCGGGTTCTACGAGCAGTACGTC.

The chain employs TRBV19 and TRBJ2-7, with 9 nucleotides matching TRBD1. Germline trimming cut 6 bases from V and 4 bases from J; bases unmatched to any gene: 10. This CDR3 has 15 residues. Germline loops: CDR1 LNHDA, CDR2 SQIVND (reference sequence). The CDR3 here is CASSPGTGWAYEQYV. The CDR3 DNA sequence: TGTGCCAGTAGCCCAGGGACAGGGTGGGCTTACGAGCAGTACGTC.

This clone was seen ten or more times. The rearrangement uses TRBV10-2 and TRBJ1-6, with D maybe TRBD1 (5 bases). The V gene's germline CDR1 is WSHSY and CDR2 SAAADI. The CDR3 length is 14 residues. V lost 5 bases and J 7 bases, leaving 12 bases between the germline ends. For the CDR3, the DNA is TGCGCCAGCAGTTCTTTGACAGCAAATTCACCCCTCCACTTT. Its translation: CASSSLTANSPLHF.

The rearrangement uses TRBV9 and TRBJ1-4; D remains unclear. Germline loops: CDR1 SGDLS, CDR2 YYNGEE. The CDR3 runs to 17 residues. The ends were cut back, 3 bases at V and 0 bases at J, with 15 bases in the middle. In DNA, the CDR3 is TGTGCCAGCAGCGGGTCGGCGGGCGCCGCAACTAATGAAAAACTGTTTTTT. Protein sequence: CASSGSAGAATNEKLFF.

This chain uses TRBV7-6 with TRBJ1-1, with D possibly matching TRBD1 (6 bases). With 2 bases removed from V and 3 bases from J, the gap between germline ends came to 13 bases. The CDR3 consists of 15 residues. Germline V lookup: CDR1 SGHVS, CDR2 FNYEAQ. This CDR3 is CASSLLGGADTEAFF. In DNA form, the CDR3 reads TGTGCCAGCAGCTTACTTGGGGGCGCGGACACTGAAGCTTTCTTT.

The chain recombines TRBV6-1 with TRBJ1-5, with TRBD1 identical over 8 bases. This CDR3 is 15 amino acids long. Trimming removed 3 bases from V and 2 bases from J; junction bases left unmatched: 3. Germline-derived CDR1 and CDR2 are MNHNS and SASEGT. CDR3 loop: CASSEMDRGNQPQHF. The CDR3 nucleotides are TGTGCCAGCAGTGAGATGGACAGGGGCAATCAGCCCCAGCATTTT.

The sample holds one count of this clone. The chain employs TRBV3-1 (or the pseudogene TRBV3-2) and TRBJ2-5; 10 bases map to TRBD1. The V gene end was trimmed by 8 bases and the J gene end by 6 bases; junction bases not matched to a gene: 21. CDR1 is LGHDT and CDR2 is YNNKEL in the germline V gene (reference sequence). The CDR3 contains 18 residues. This CDR3 is CASVLGTGAGSGHKTQYF. The CDR3, as DNA: TGTGCCAGCGTGCTCGGGACAGGGGCCGGGTCGGGTCATAAGACCCAGTACTTC.

The chain links TRBV24-1 to TRBJ2-2; D is unresolved. Germline lookup yields CDR1 KGHDR and CDR2 SFDVKD. Trimming removed 4 bases from V and 1 base from J, with 6 bases in between. The CDR3 runs to 14 residues. The CDR3 here is CATSEQMNTGELFF. In nucleotides, the CDR3 is TGTGCCACCAGTGAACAGATGAACACCGGGGAGCTGTTTTTT.